This T cell receptor (beta chain) was profiled in a study of OX40 agonist ivuxolimab in advanced cancers. Study in general: Having had anti-PD-1, anti-PD-L1 or anti-CTLA-4 therapy before was allowed, and roughly 40% had some.

Details on this clone: Its antigen is not known.

Blood samples were obtained at baseline, cycle 4 day 1, and cycle 7 day 1. Notes on the study in general: At 0.1 to 3.0 mg/kg and by week 6, clonal expansion occurred in CD4+ and CD8+ blood T cells.

Sequenced by immunoSEQ multiplex PCR; TCRdb stores in-frame clones only, minus some. Of 65,000 to 95,000 clones listed, approximately 85% were seen once; the top ten hold about 6%. The source of this sequence is an adult with an advanced solid tumor such as melanoma, head and neck, liver or kidney cancer. Material: CD4+ or CD8+ T cells sorted from blood, obtained in a trial of the OX40 agonist ivuxolimab.

CDR3 in DNA: TGTGCCAGCAGCGTAGTCCCGGGGGGGACCCCGGGGACCGGGGAGCTGTTTTTT. Translated: CASSVVPGGTPGTGELFF. V and J are TRBV9 and TRBJ2-2; 8 bases align to TRBD2. The CDR3 covers 18 residues. The J segment lost 5 bases and the V segment lost 0 bases, leaving 12 bases of the junction unmatched. Looked up from germline, CDR1 is SGDLS and CDR2 is YYNGEE. The full variable domain, in which reference TRBV9 and TRBJ2-2 provide the parts outside the CDR3, is DSGVTQTPKHLITATGQRVTLRCSPRSGDLSVYWYQQSLDQGLQFLIQYYNGEERAKGNILERFSAQQFPDLHSELNLSSLELGDSALYFCASSVVPGGTPGTGELFFGEGSRLTVL.